The 31 T cell receptor beta chains presented below share a single source sample, sequenced in a study of neurological immune-mediated disorders. TCRdb re-derived calls from the 5' RACE reads in MiXCR, one entry per CDR3 protein. The table records tens of thousands of distinct CDR3 sequences, roughly 5% of them present only once. The sequenced sample was PBMCs. The receptors were sampled from a man younger than 35 with multiple sclerosis.

This clonotype came up many times. The chain carries TRBV7-6 and TRBJ2-1; 8 nucleotides match TRBD2. The germline V gene encodes CDR1 SGHVS and CDR2 FNYEAQ. The trim removed 3 bases at V and 4 bases at J, leaving 14 bases unmatched. The CDR3 contains 18 residues. The CDR3, as DNA: TGTGCCAGCAGCTTTAGTGGTGCGAGGTCTAGCGGGTACAATGAGCAGTTCTTC. This gives the protein CASSFSGARSSGYNEQFF.

At least ten counts were recorded for this clonotype. J is TRBJ1-2 and V is TRBV6-6; TRBD1 might be the D (5 bases). V lost 7 bases and J lost 2, with 11 bases in between. Germline lookup yields CDR1 MNHNY and CDR2 SVGAGI (reference sequence). The CDR3 covers 13 residues. CDR3: CASTGGENYGYTF. The CDR3 coding sequence is TGTGCCAGCACTGGAGGGGAAAACTATGGCTACACCTTC.

There are many counts of this clonotype. This chain joins TRBV7-3 and TRBJ1-1, with a weak D call TRBD1 (5 bases). CDR1 and CDR2 (germline): SGHTA, FQGTGA. The CDR3 extends over 14 amino acids. The ends were cut back, 0 bases at V and 6 bases at J, with 11 bases in the middle. As DNA, the CDR3 is TGTGCCAGCAGCTTAACGGCGGACACCTCTGAAGCTTTCTTT. Amino acids: CASSLTADTSEAFF.

Points on this clonotype: Mismatch with germline at one junction end may stem from a read error. In DNA form, the CDR3 reads TGCAGTGCTCCTCCGGGACAGGGCAATCAGCCCCAGAATTTT. This codes for CSAPPGQGNQPQNF. J is TRBJ1-5 and V is TRBV20-1; 9 bases are shared with TRBD1. CDR1 is DFQATT, CDR2 SNEGSKA, per germline (reference sequence). The CDR3 is 14 residues long.

This clonotype was seen repeatedly, ten times or more. The rearrangement uses TRBV15 and TRBJ1-1; D is undetermined. This CDR3 region has 13 residues. With 0 bases removed from V and 1 base from J, the gap between germline ends came to 3 bases. The germline CDR1 and CDR2 sequences are LNHNV and YYDKDF (reference sequence). CDR3 bases: TGTGCCACCAGCAGAGATACGAACACTGAAGCTTTCTTT. Protein product: CATSRDTNTEAFF. The whole variable domain, filled in from reference TRBV15 and TRBJ1-1, reads DAMVIQNPRYQVTQFGKPVTLSCSQTLNHNVMYWYQQKSSQAPKLLFHYYDKDFNNEADTPDNFQSRRPNTSFCFLDIRSPGLGDTAMYLCATSRDTNTEAFFGQGTRLTVV.

The sample holds many counts of this clonotype. This chain connects TRBV4-2 to TRBJ2-5; weak D call: TRBD2 (5 bases). Trimming removed 0 bases from V and 4 bases from J, with 9 bases in between. The CDR3 sequence is 14 residues long. Germline values: CDR1 LGHNA, CDR2 YNFKEQ. The CDR3 loop is CASSQERVGETQYF. The CDR3 DNA is TGTGCCAGCAGCCAAGAGAGGGTGGGAGAGACCCAGTACTTC.

There are many counts of this clonotype. The chain recombines TRBV5-1 with TRBJ2-2, with a possible D match to TRBD1 (7 bases). The CDR3 is 13 amino acids. Germline values: CDR1 SGHRS, CDR2 YFSETQ. The ends were cut back, 7 bases at V and 3 bases at J, with 10 bases in the middle. CDR3 sequence (DNA): TGCGCCAGCCAGGGGGGACACACCGGGGAGCTGTTTTTT. Protein sequence: CASQGGHTGELFF.

This clonotype occurred a few times. The chain recombines TRBV5-1 with TRBJ2-3; no reliable D call. CDR3 size: 13 residues. Trimming left V 7 bases short and J 0 bases short, with 9 bases between. CDR1 is SGHRS and CDR2 is YFSETQ in the germline V gene. CDR3 nucleotide sequence: TGCGCCAGCGGACGCTCTAGCACAGATACGCAGTATTTT. It encodes CASGRSSTDTQYF.

Many counts were recorded for this clonotype. The J gene is TRBJ2-7, the V gene TRBV6-5; D not resolved. CDR3 size: 15 residues. V was clipped by 0 bases and J by 0 bases, with 9 bases between them. Germline values: CDR1 MNHEY, CDR2 SVGAGI. DNA for the CDR3: TGTGCCAGCAGTTACTCTCCGGGTAGCTCCTACGAGCAGTACTTC. Its translation is CASSYSPGSSYEQYF.

This clonotype was detected ten times or more. The chain couples TRBV5-1 to TRBJ2-7; TRBD2 agrees at 8 bases. The CDR3 has 16 residues. V was pared by 4 bases and J by 4 bases, with 13 bases of the junction left unmatched. Germline V gives CDR1 SGHRS, CDR2 YFSETQ. The CDR3 protein is CASSSPLGGGQYEQYF. The DNA of the CDR3 is TGCGCCAGCAGCAGCCCTCTGGGCGGGGGGCAGTACGAGCAGTACTTC.

This chain uses TRBV6-1 with TRBJ1-5, with D perhaps matching TRBD1 (5 bases). The CDR3 consists of 13 residues. V lost 7 bases and J lost 10, with 17 bases in between. CDR1 is MNHNS, CDR2 SASEGT, per germline. CDR3 in DNA: TGTGCCAGCAACTTGGGGGGTGGTGAACCCCAGCATTTT. Its protein is CASNLGGGEPQHF.

This clonotype was detected ten times or more. The CDR3 region is CASSLYGSGTHNEQFF. For the CDR3, the DNA is TGCGCCAGCAGCTTGTATGGTAGCGGGACACACAATGAGCAGTTCTTC. This chain joins TRBV5-1 and TRBJ2-1; 8 bases agree with TRBD2. J gave up 5 bases and V 1 base, and 8 bases lay outside the gene matches. The CDR3 totals 16 residues. The germline V gene has CDR1 SGHRS and CDR2 YFSETQ.

This clonotype was counted many times. The chain recombines TRBV6-2 or TRBV6-3 with TRBJ2-1; 13 nucleotides agree with TRBD2. The V segment lost 5 bases and the J segment 3 bases; nucleotides outside the gene matches: 13. Germline V gives CDR1 MNHEY, CDR2 SVGEGT. The length of the CDR3 is 19 residues. The CDR3: CASSGGTSGAKALYNEQFF. DNA of the CDR3: TGTGCCAGCAGTGGCGGGACTAGCGGGGCTAAGGCCCTCTACAATGAGCAGTTCTTC.

This clonotype has at least ten counts. The V call is TRBV5-1, the J call TRBJ1-2; TRBD1 might be the D (5 bases). The CDR3 contains 15 residues. Trimming stripped 4 bases from V and 2 bases from J, with 15 bases between. Per the germline V gene, CDR1 is SGHRS and CDR2 is YFSETQ. CDR3 in amino acids: CASSRRGLENYGYTF. The CDR3 coding sequence is TGCGCCAGCAGCCGAAGGGGTCTGGAAAACTATGGCTACACCTTC.

This clonotype occurred many times. V is TRBV20-1 and J is TRBJ1-1; D is perhaps TRBD1 (5 bases). V lost 7 bases and J 1 base, leaving 7 bases between the germline ends. The length of the CDR3 is 11 residues. Germline V gene sequence: CDR1 DFQATT, CDR2 SNEGSKA (reference sequence). The CDR3, as DNA: TGCAGTGTCGGGGGGAACACTGAAGCTTTCTTT. Translation: CSVGGNTEAFF.

This clonotype is classed as hyperexpanded (1% or more). This chain uses TRBV7-8 with TRBJ2-3; 13 bases align to TRBD2. CDR1 SGHVS and CDR2 FQNEAQ come from the germline V gene. J lost 5 bases, V lost 5 bases, and 1 base had no gene match. This CDR3 is built from 14 residues. CDR3 sequence (DNA): TGTGCCAGCAGCGGACTAGCGGGGGTAGATACGCAGTATTTT. This translates into CASSGLAGVDTQYF.

This clonotype has a count of ten or more. The chain uses TRBV20-1 and TRBJ2-7; D is undetermined. The germline gives CDR1 DFQATT, CDR2 SNEGSKA (reference sequence). This CDR3 comprises 13 residues. V lost 1 base, J lost 2 bases, and 9 bases lay in between. The CDR3 DNA sequence: TGCAGTGCTAGAGTTAAGTTTACCTACGAGCAGTACTTC. This translates into CSARVKFTYEQYF.

In its sample, this clonotype was seen many times. The rearrangement joins TRBV10-3 to TRBJ1-3; 10 bases agree with TRBD1. V gave up 3 bases and J gave up 0 bases; unmatched junction bases: 8. Germline CDR1 and CDR2: ENHRY and SYGVKD. This CDR3 has 18 amino acids. In DNA, the CDR3 is TGTGCCATCAGTGATCTTCGGGACAGGGGTCGCTCTGGAAACACCATATATTTT. Translated: CAISDLRDRGRSGNTIYF.

This clonotype was counted ten times or more. The gene calls are TRBV20-1 and TRBJ2-7; D may be TRBD2 (7 bases). CDR1 is DFQATT and CDR2 is SNEGSKA in the germline V gene (reference sequence). V was shortened by 6 bases and J by 2 bases, with 20 bases between the two germline ends. The CDR3 runs 15 residues. The DNA for the CDR3 is TGCAGTGCCCAAATCCTGGGGGGGGCTACCTACGAGCAGTACTTC. It codes for CSAQILGGATYEQYF.

At least ten counts were recorded for this clonotype. V is TRBV20-1 and J is TRBJ2-3; either TRBD1 or TRBD2 may supply D (6 bases each). The CDR3 is made up of 15 amino acids. Deletions cut 3 bases from V and 6 bases from J, with 19 bases between. CDR1 is DFQATT, CDR2 SNEGSKA, per germline (reference sequence). Written as DNA, the CDR3 is TGCAGTGCTAGGGTGACACGGGGGCCGGGGGATACGCAGTATTTT. Amino acid sequence: CSARVTRGPGDTQYF.

The CDR3 nucleotides read TGTGCCAGCAGTTCCGGCAGAACTAATGAAAAACTGTTTTTT. Translated: CASSSGRTNEKLFF. The chain carries TRBV6-5 and TRBJ1-4; D unresolved. This CDR3 is 14 amino acids long. CDR1 is MNHEY, CDR2 SVGAGI, per germline. V was cut by 4 bases and J by 1 base, with 7 bases left in between.

This clonotype was detected many times. The chain is built from TRBV6-2 or TRBV6-3 and TRBJ2-3, with 9 bases that match TRBD2. Unmatched junction bases numbered 8, after V lost 5 bases and J lost 5 bases. The germline V gene has CDR1 MNHEY and CDR2 SVGEGT. The CDR3 loop spans 15 amino acids. The chain's CDR3 is CASSRSGSLEDTQYF. The CDR3 DNA is TGTGCCAGCAGTCGTAGCGGGAGTTTGGAAGATACGCAGTATTTT.

This clonotype was counted many times. V gene TRBV20-1 combines with J gene TRBJ2-7; 10 nucleotides line up with TRBD2. CDR1 DFQATT and CDR2 SNEGSKA come from the germline V gene (reference sequence). The V and J ends lost 3 bases and 6 bases, in that order; junction bases with no gene match: 8. The CDR3 length is 14 residues. CDR3 loop: CSARPLAGKSEQYF. The CDR3 DNA is TGCAGTGCTAGGCCACTAGCGGGGAAATCCGAGCAGTACTTC.

At least ten counts were recorded for this clonotype. The genes are TRBV5-1 and TRBJ2-1, with D perhaps matching TRBD1 (5 bases). The CDR3 extends over 13 amino acids. V was clipped by 6 bases and J by 4 bases, with 11 bases between them. Germline V gene data show CDR1 as SGHRS and CDR2 as YFSETQ. CDR3 DNA sequence: TGCGCCAGCACCCTAGACAGTTACAATGAGCAGTTCTTC. Encoded protein: CASTLDSYNEQFF.

This clonotype was counted ten times or more. As DNA, the CDR3 is TGCAGTGCTAGAGATCCCGTACAGGGAAACACCATATATTTT. Encoded protein: CSARDPVQGNTIYF. V is TRBV20-1 and J is TRBJ1-3; D is unresolved. Trimming shortened V by 0 bases and J by 4 bases, and 10 bases separated the two germline ends. The CDR3 has 14 amino acids. Per the germline V gene, CDR1 is DFQATT and CDR2 is SNEGSKA (reference sequence).

Ten or more counts support this clonotype. This chain connects TRBV12-3 or TRBV12-4 to TRBJ1-5, with 7 bases lining up with TRBD1. The CDR3 runs 14 residues. Trimming took 8 bases from V and 8 from J; bases not matched to a gene: 12. CDR3 coding DNA: TGTGCCAGCTCCCTAGCAGGGGGGCGGAAGCCCCAGCATTTT. It specifies CASSLAGGRKPQHF.

This clonotype was counted at least ten times. The V call is TRBV20-1, the J call TRBJ1-1; D may be TRBD1 (5 bases). The germline gives CDR1 DFQATT, CDR2 SNEGSKA (reference sequence). The length of the CDR3 is 12 residues. Trimming removed 5 bases from V and 6 bases from J, with 13 bases in between. Written as DNA, the CDR3 is TGCAGTGCTGGATGGGGCCACTCTGAAGCTTTCTTT. Encoded protein: CSAGWGHSEAFF.

This clonotype came up many times. The rearrangement joins TRBV5-1 to TRBJ2-3; TRBD1 agrees at 7 bases. This CDR3 region has 16 residues. Losses at the gene ends were 0 bases for V and 2 bases for J; bases not matched to a gene: 6. CDR1 is SGHRS and CDR2 is YFSETQ in the germline V gene. The CDR3 loop is CASSLGDSASTDTQYF. For the CDR3, the DNA is TGCGCCAGCAGCTTGGGGGACAGCGCATCCACAGATACGCAGTATTTT.

This clonotype was seen repeatedly, ten times or more. The chain uses TRBV7-9 and TRBJ2-7; D is perhaps TRBD2 (6 bases). The CDR3 is 14 residues long. Germline loops: CDR1 SEHNR, CDR2 FQNEAQ (reference sequence). V dropped 2 bases and J dropped 5 bases, with 13 bases sitting between them. The CDR3 coding sequence is TGTGCCAGCAGCTTACGCGCGGGGTATAACGAGCAGTACTTC. This codes for CASSLRAGYNEQYF.

This clonotype was seen at least ten times. The chain links TRBV20-1 to TRBJ1-2; 7 nucleotides line up with TRBD1. The CDR3 extends over 13 amino acids. In germline, CDR1 is DFQATT, CDR2 SNEGSKA (reference sequence). The V segment lost 5 bases and the J segment 4 bases; nucleotides outside the gene matches: 7. The CDR3 DNA reads as TGCAGTGCTCTATCGACAGGGCGCTATGGCTACACCTTC. It translates to CSALSTGRYGYTF.

The CDR3 nucleotides read TGTGCCAGCTCACCAAGGCCCGACGGCTACTCCTACGAGCAGTACTTC. This sequence encodes CASSPRPDGYSYEQYF. This chain connects TRBV18 to TRBJ2-7; D ambiguous. The CDR3 consists of 16 residues. CDR1 and CDR2 (germline): KGHSH, LQKENI. V dropped 2 bases and J dropped 0 bases, with 14 bases sitting between them. The full variable domain, its missing parts supplied by reference TRBV18 and TRBJ2-7, is NAGVMQNPRHLVRRRGQEARLRCSPMKGHSHVYWYRQLPEEGLKFMVYLQKENIIDESGMPKERFSAEFPKEGPSILRIQQVVRGDSAAYFCASSPRPDGYSYEQYFGPGTRLTVT.